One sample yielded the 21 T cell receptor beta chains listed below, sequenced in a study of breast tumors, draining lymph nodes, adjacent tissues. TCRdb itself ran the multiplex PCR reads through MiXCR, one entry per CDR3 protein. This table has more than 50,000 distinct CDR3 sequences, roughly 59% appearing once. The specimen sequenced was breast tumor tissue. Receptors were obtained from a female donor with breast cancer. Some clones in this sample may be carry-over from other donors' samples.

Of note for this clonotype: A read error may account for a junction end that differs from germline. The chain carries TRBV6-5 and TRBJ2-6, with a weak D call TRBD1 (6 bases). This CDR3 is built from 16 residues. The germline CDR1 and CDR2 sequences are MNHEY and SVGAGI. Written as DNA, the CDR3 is TGTGCCAGCAGACCACTCAGGGGCTCTGGGGCCAACGTCCTGACCTTC. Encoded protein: CASRPLRGSGANVLTF.

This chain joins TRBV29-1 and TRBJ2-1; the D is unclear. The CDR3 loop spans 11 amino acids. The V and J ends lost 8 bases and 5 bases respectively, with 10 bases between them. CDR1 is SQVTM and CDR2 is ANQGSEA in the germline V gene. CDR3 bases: TGCAGCTTCGGACGAGACAATGAGCAGTTCTTC. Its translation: CSFGRDNEQFF.

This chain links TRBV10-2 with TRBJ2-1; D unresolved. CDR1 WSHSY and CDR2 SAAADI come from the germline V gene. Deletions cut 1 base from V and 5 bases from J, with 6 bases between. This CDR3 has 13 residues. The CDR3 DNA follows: TGCGCCAGCAGTGAGTACCGGGACAATGAGCAGTTCTTC. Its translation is CASSEYRDNEQFF.

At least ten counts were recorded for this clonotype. The CDR3 region has the DNA TGTGCCAGCAGCTTGGTTGGTCAGAACTATGGCTACACCTTC. Its protein is CASSLVGQNYGYTF. The V gene is TRBV5-8, the J gene TRBJ1-2; no clear D gene. The germline CDR1 and CDR2 sequences are SGHTS and YDEGEE. The CDR3 runs 14 residues. V was pared by 0 bases and J by 2 bases, with 8 bases between.

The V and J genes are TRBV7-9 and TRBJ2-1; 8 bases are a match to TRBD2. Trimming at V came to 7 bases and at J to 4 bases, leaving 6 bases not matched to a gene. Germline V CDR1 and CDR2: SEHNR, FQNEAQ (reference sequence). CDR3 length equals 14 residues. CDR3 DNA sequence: TGTGCCAGCACGGCGGGGGGACCTTACAATGAGCAGTTCTTC. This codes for CASTAGGPYNEQFF. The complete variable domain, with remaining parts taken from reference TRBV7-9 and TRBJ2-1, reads DTGVSQNPRHKITKRGQNVTFRCDPISEHNRLYWYRQTLGQGPEFLTYFQNEAQLEKSRLLSDRFSAERPKGSFSTLEIQRTEQGDSAMYLCASTAGGPYNEQFFGPGTRLTVL.

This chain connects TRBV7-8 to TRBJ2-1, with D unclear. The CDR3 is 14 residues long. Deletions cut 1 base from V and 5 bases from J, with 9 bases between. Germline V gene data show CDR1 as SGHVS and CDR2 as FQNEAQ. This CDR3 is CASSLGRANNEQFF. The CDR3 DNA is TGTGCCAGCAGCTTAGGTCGGGCGAACAATGAGCAGTTCTTC.

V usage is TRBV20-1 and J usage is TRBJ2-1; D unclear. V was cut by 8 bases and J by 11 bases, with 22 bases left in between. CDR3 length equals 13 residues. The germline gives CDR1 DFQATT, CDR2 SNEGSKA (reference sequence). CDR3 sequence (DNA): TGCAGTAGGTGTAGAGGACCCTTACGACAGCAGTTCTTC. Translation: CSRCRGPLRQQFF.

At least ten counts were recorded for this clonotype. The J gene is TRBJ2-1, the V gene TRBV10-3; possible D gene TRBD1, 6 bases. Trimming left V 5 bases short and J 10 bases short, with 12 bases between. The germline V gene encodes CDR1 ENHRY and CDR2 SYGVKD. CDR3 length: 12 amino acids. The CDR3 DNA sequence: TGTGCCATCAGTCGTACAGGGAACGAGCAGTTCTTC. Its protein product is CAISRTGNEQFF.

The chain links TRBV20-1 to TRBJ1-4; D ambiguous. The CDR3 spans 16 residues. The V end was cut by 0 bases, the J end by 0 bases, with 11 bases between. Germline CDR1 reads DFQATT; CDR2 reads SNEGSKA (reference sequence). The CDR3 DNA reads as TGCAGTGCTAGAGATTCCCAGGTTGCAACTAATGAAAAACTGTTTTTT. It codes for CSARDSQVATNEKLFF.

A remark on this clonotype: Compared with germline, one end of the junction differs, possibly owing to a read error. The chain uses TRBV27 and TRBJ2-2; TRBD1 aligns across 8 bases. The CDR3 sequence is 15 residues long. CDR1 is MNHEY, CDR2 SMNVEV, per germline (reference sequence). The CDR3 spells CASSLDREDTGELSF. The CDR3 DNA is TGTGCCAGCAGTTTGGACAGGGAAGACACCGGGGAGCTGTCTTTT.

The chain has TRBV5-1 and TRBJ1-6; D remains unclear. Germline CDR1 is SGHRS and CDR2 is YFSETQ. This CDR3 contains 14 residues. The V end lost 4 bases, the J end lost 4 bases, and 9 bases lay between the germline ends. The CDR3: CASSMGKYNSPLHF. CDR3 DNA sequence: TGCGCCAGCAGCATGGGGAAATATAATTCACCCCTCCACTTT.

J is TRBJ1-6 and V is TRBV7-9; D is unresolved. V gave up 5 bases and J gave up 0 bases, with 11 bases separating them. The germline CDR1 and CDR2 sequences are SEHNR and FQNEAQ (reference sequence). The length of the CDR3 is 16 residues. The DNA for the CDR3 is TGTGCCAGCAGCCGCATCGGGAGCTCCTATAATTCACCCCTCCACTTT. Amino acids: CASSRIGSSYNSPLHF.

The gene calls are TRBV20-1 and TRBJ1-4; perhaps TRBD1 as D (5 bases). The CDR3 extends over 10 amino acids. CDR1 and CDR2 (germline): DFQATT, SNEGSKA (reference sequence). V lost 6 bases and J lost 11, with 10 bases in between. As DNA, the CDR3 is TGCAGTGCAAACTGGGACAAACTGTTTTTT. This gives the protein CSANWDKLFF.

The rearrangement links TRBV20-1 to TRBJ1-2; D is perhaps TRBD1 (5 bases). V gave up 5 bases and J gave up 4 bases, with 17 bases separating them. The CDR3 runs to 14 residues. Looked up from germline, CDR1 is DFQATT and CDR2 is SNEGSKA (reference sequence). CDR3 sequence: CSAEPWGSAYGYTF. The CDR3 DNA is TGCAGTGCTGAACCTTGGGGCAGCGCCTATGGCTACACCTTC.

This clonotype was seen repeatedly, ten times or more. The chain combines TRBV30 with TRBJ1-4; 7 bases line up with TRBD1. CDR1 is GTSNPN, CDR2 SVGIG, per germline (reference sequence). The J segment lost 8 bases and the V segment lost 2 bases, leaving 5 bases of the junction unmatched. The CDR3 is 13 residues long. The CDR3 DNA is TGTGCCTGGAGTTCACAGGGGAGGGAAAAACTGTTTTTT. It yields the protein CAWSSQGREKLFF.

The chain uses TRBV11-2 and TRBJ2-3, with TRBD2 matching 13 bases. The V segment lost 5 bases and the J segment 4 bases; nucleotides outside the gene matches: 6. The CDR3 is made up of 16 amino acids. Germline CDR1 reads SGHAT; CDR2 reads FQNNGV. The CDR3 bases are TGTGCCAGCAGCGTACTAGCGGGAGGGCCCCCAGATACGCAGTATTTT. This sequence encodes CASSVLAGGPPDTQYF.

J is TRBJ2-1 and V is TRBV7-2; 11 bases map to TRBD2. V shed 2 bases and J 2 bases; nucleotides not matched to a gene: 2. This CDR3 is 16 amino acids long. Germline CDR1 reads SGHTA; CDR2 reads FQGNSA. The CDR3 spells CASSLLLAGAYNEQFF. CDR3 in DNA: TGTGCCAGCAGCTTATTACTAGCGGGAGCCTACAATGAGCAGTTCTTC.

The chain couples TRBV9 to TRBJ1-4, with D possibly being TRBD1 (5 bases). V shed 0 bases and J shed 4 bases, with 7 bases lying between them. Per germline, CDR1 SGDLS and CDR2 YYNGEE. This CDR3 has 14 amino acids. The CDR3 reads CASSVAGSNEKLFF. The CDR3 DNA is TGTGCCAGCAGCGTAGCAGGGAGTAATGAAAAACTGTTTTTT. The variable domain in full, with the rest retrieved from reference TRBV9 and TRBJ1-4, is DSGVTQTPKHLITATGQRVTLRCSPRSGDLSVYWYQQSLDQGLQFLIQYYNGEERAKGNILERFSAQQFPDLHSELNLSSLELGDSALYFCASSVAGSNEKLFFGSGTQLSVL.

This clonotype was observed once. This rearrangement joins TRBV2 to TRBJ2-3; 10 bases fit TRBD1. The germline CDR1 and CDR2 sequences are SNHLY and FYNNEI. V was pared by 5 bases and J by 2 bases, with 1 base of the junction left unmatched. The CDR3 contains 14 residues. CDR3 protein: CASSRQGATDTQYF. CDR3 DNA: TGTGCCAGCAGTAGACAGGGGGCCACAGATACGCAGTATTTT.

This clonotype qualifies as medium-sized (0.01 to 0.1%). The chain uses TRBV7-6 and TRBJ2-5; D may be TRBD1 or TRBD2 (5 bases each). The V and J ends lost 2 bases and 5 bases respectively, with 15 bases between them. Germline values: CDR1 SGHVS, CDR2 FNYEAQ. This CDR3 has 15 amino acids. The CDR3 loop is CASSLSRGTGETQYF. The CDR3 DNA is TGTGCCAGCAGCTTAAGCCGGGGCACGGGGGAGACCCAGTACTTC.

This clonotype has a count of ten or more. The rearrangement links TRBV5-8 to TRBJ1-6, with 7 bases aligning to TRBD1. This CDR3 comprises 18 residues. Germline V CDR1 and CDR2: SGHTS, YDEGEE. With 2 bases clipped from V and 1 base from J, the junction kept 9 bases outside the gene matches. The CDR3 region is CASSLRTGAFSYNSPLHF. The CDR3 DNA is TGTGCCAGCAGCTTAAGGACAGGCGCCTTTTCCTATAATTCACCCCTCCACTTT.